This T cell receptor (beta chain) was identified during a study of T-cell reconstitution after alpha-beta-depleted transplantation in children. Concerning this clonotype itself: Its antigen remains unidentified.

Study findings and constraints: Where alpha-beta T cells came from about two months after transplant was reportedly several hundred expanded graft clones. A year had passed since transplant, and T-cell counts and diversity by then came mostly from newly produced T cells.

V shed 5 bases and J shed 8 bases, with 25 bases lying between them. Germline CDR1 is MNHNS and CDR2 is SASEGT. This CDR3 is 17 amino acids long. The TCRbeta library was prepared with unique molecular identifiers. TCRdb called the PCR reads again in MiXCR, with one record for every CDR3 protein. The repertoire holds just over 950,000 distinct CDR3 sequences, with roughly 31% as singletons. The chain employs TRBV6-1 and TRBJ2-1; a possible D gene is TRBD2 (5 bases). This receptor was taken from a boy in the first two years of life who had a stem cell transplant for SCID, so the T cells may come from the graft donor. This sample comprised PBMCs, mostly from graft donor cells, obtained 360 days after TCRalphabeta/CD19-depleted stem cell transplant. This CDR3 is CASSQPQIRGKTDEQFF. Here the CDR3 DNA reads TGTGCCAGCAGTCAACCCCAAATCCGGGGAAAAACCGATGAGCAGTTCTTC.